The 31 T cell receptor beta chains below come from one sample, sequenced in a study of blood T cell repertoires in COVID-19. The repertoire was sequenced with immunoSEQ multiplex PCR; TCRdb's copy has only in-frame clones and lacks some. The sample shows about 300,000 clones, just under 90% of them seen only once. The sequencing input was peripheral blood. The receptor source for this set is a woman younger than 45 with COVID-19, enrolled during active disease.

The rearrangement links TRBV7-8 to TRBJ2-2; D is possibly TRBD1 (6 bases). Germline CDR1 is SGHVS and CDR2 is FQNEAQ. Trimming stripped 1 base from V and 8 bases from J, with 8 bases between. The CDR3 is 13 residues long. In DNA form, the CDR3 reads TGTGCCAGCAGCTTAGGGGGACATGGGGAGCTGTTTTTT. Protein: CASSLGGHGELFF.

The chain joins TRBV28 to TRBJ1-1; 7 bases are shared with TRBD1. This CDR3 has 14 residues. J was trimmed by 4 bases and V by 5 bases; bases with no gene match: 7. Germline values: CDR1 MDHEN, CDR2 SYDVKM. The CDR3 protein is CASSPFTGATEAFF. Written as DNA, the CDR3 is TGTGCCAGCAGTCCATTCACAGGGGCCACTGAAGCTTTCTTT.

Comment on this clone: Other DNA variants within this sample encode the same CDR3. V gene TRBV18 combines with J gene TRBJ1-1; D might be TRBD1 (6 bases). Germline loops: CDR1 KGHSH, CDR2 LQKENI. The CDR3 loop spans 15 amino acids. V shed 6 bases and J shed 2 bases, with 16 bases lying between them. CDR3 bases: TGTGCCAGCTCCCCCGGTGGGGGCCTAAACACTGAAGCTTTCTTT. This codes for CASSPGGGLNTEAFF.

DNA for the CDR3: TGTGCCAGCAGTGAGGGGCGACAGGCCCTGAATGAAAAACTGTTTTTT. This sequence encodes CASSEGRQALNEKLFF. The chain is built from TRBV2 and TRBJ1-4; possible D gene TRBD1, 6 bases. The V end was cut by 3 bases, the J end by 5 bases, with 16 bases between. Germline V gene sequence: CDR1 SNHLY, CDR2 FYNNEI. This CDR3 contains 16 residues.

The genes are TRBV4-2 and TRBJ1-6, with D unclear. Germline-derived CDR1 and CDR2 are LGHNA and YNFKEQ. The CDR3 length is 14 residues. The V and J ends lost 0 bases and 9 bases respectively, with 9 bases between them. CDR3 DNA: TGTGCCAGCAGCCAAGATCGCTGGCCTTCACCCCTCCACTTT. It encodes CASSQDRWPSPLHF.

The chain links TRBV10-2 to TRBJ2-3, with 8 positions matching TRBD2. J gave up 3 bases and V 8 bases, and 4 bases lay outside the gene matches. The germline V gene encodes CDR1 WSHSY and CDR2 SAAADI. There are 13 residues in the CDR3. As DNA, the CDR3 is TGCGCCAGCCCGGGGGGGGAGACAGATACGCAGTATTTT. Protein: CASPGGETDTQYF.

The chain uses TRBV19 and TRBJ1-3, with 7 bases that match TRBD1. The CDR3 contains 13 residues. The J segment lost 8 bases and the V segment lost 3 bases, leaving 4 bases of the junction unmatched. The germline V gene encodes CDR1 LNHDA and CDR2 SQIVND (reference sequence). For the CDR3, the DNA is TGTGCCAGTAGTATCCGGACAGGAGACACCATATATTTT. It specifies CASSIRTGDTIYF. The full variable domain, with the rest looked up from reference TRBV19 and TRBJ1-3, is DGGITQSPKYLFRKEGQNVTLSCEQNLNHDAMYWYRQDPGQGLRLIYYSQIVNDFQKGDIAEGYSVSREKKESFPLTVTSAQKNPTAFYLCASSIRTGDTIYFGEGSWLTVV.

J is TRBJ1-2 and V is TRBV11-2, with unresolved D. CDR1 is SGHAT and CDR2 is FQNNGV in the germline V gene. The CDR3 has 13 amino acids. Trimming removed 6 bases from V and 3 bases from J, with 11 bases in between. The CDR3 loop is CASSQDGDYGYTF. The CDR3 DNA is TGTGCCAGCAGTCAAGACGGAGACTATGGCTACACCTTC.

This chain uses TRBV6-6 with TRBJ2-7, with TRBD1 identical over 7 bases. V gave up 5 bases and J gave up 6 bases; unmatched junction bases: 16. The CDR3 has 16 residues. In germline, CDR1 is MNHNY, CDR2 SVGAGI (reference sequence). The CDR3 is CASSRPGRQGVGEQYF. CDR3 in DNA: TGTGCCAGCAGTCGACCCGGCCGGCAGGGGGTAGGCGAGCAGTACTTC.

The chain has TRBV27 and TRBJ1-1, with TRBD1 identical over 9 bases. Germline loops: CDR1 MNHEY, CDR2 SMNVEV (reference sequence). V lost 4 bases to trimming and J lost 6 bases; unmatched junction nucleotides: 9. This CDR3 is built from 15 residues. The DNA of the CDR3 is TGTGCCAGCAGTTCCCCGACAGGGGGTCTCTCTGAAGCTTTCTTT. Its translation: CASSSPTGGLSEAFF.

This rearrangement joins TRBV2 to TRBJ2-6; tentative D call: TRBD2 (5 bases). Per the germline V gene, CDR1 is SNHLY and CDR2 is FYNNEI. Trimming left V 0 bases short and J 4 bases short, with 10 bases between. This CDR3 is built from 16 residues. The DNA of the CDR3 is TGTGCCAGCAGTGAAGCGGGGAGCCCCGGGGCCAACGTCCTGACTTTC. Its protein is CASSEAGSPGANVLTF.

The chain uses TRBV2 and TRBJ1-2; 10 nucleotides match TRBD1. Germline CDR1 is SNHLY and CDR2 is FYNNEI. The CDR3 is made up of 14 amino acids. V shed 6 bases, J shed 3 bases, and the junction held 4 bases outside the gene matches. The CDR3 is CASSGQGGDYGYTF. The CDR3 nucleotides are TGTGCCAGCAGCGGACAGGGGGGGGACTATGGCTACACCTTC.

This rearrangement joins TRBV5-5 to TRBJ1-1; the D is unclear. Germline V lookup: CDR1 SGHKS, CDR2 YYEKEE (reference sequence). CDR3 size: 13 residues. V was cut by 0 bases and J by 3 bases, with 6 bases left in between. CDR3 sequence: CASSLVTDTEAFF. The CDR3 nucleotides read TGTGCCAGCAGCTTGGTTACGGACACTGAAGCTTTCTTT.

This clone has a single count. V gene TRBV11-3 combines with J gene TRBJ2-5, with TRBD2 identical over 7 bases. The CDR3 contains 16 residues. The germline V gene encodes CDR1 SGHNT and CDR2 YENEEA. V was pared by 3 bases and J by 3 bases, with 10 bases of the junction left unmatched. The CDR3 protein is CASSLTFPAGEETQYF. CDR3 DNA: TGTGCCAGCAGCTTGACTTTTCCCGCGGGGGAAGAGACCCAGTACTTC.

This chain joins TRBV19 and TRBJ1-1; D remains ambiguous. CDR3 size: 11 residues. The germline V and J ends were trimmed by 6 bases and 6 bases, with 8 bases remaining between them. Germline CDR1 reads LNHDA; CDR2 reads SQIVND (reference sequence). CDR3 coding DNA: TGTGCCAGTAGATACGGAGCTGAAGCTTTCTTT. Protein: CASRYGAEAFF.

This clone was detected only once. The J gene is TRBJ2-7, the V gene TRBV7-2, with 11 positions matching TRBD2. The trim removed 3 bases at V and 2 bases at J, leaving 6 bases unmatched. The CDR3 extends over 16 amino acids. Per germline, CDR1 SGHTA and CDR2 FQGNSA. The CDR3 DNA reads TGTGCCAGCAGCTTTCAGCTAGCGGGGGGAACCTACGAGCAGTACTTC. It encodes CASSFQLAGGTYEQYF. Together with reference TRBV7-2 and TRBJ2-7, the CDR3 gives the full variable domain: GAGVSQSPSNKVTEKGKDVELRCDPISGHTALYWYRQSLGQGLEFLIYFQGNSAPDKSGLPSDRFSAERTGGSVSTLTIQRTQQEDSAVYLCASSFQLAGGTYEQYFGPGTRLTVT.

This chain joins TRBV28 and TRBJ1-2; 9 nucleotides match TRBD1. Germline CDR1 reads MDHEN; CDR2 reads SYDVKM. The CDR3 sequence is 16 residues long. J lost 8 bases, V lost 6 bases, and 16 bases had no gene match. Written as DNA, the CDR3 is TGTGCCAGCAGCCCAGGGACAGGGCGAGGGTGGGAGGGCTACACCTTC. Translation gives CASSPGTGRGWEGYTF.

The chain joins TRBV5-1 to TRBJ1-2, with 7 bases lining up with TRBD1. Per germline, CDR1 SGHRS and CDR2 YFSETQ. J was trimmed by 4 bases and V by 5 bases; bases with no gene match: 5. The CDR3 spans 13 residues. The CDR3 DNA reads as TGCGCCAGCAGAACAGGGGTTAGCTATGGCTACACCTTC. Its protein is CASRTGVSYGYTF.

The genes are TRBV19 and TRBJ2-5; 10 positions match TRBD1. V lost 4 bases, J lost 5 bases, and 4 bases stayed unmatched. Germline lookup yields CDR1 LNHDA and CDR2 SQIVND (reference sequence). The CDR3 is 14 residues long. CDR3 amino acids: CASSRQGASETQYF. The DNA of the CDR3 is TGTGCCAGTAGTAGACAGGGGGCGTCGGAGACCCAGTACTTC. The variable domain in full, completed from reference TRBV19 and TRBJ2-5, reads DGGITQSPKYLFRKEGQNVTLSCEQNLNHDAMYWYRQDPGQGLRLIYYSQIVNDFQKGDIAEGYSVSREKKESFPLTVTSAQKNPTAFYLCASSRQGASETQYFGPGTRLLVL.

At least ten counts were recorded for this clone. V and J are TRBV6-6 and TRBJ1-6; D gene unclear. This CDR3 region has 16 residues. In germline, CDR1 is MNHNY, CDR2 SVGAGI (reference sequence). With 0 bases removed from V and 9 bases from J, the gap between germline ends came to 15 bases. CDR3 sequence reads: CASSYSSQMIGSPLHF. The CDR3 DNA follows: TGTGCCAGCAGTTACTCGTCCCAGATGATTGGTTCACCCCTCCACTTT.

The chain is built from TRBV7-2 and TRBJ1-5; TRBD1 agrees at 8 bases. Germline V gives CDR1 SGHTA, CDR2 FQGNSA. CDR3 size: 16 residues. The J segment lost 3 bases and the V segment lost 5 bases, leaving 9 bases of the junction unmatched. The CDR3 DNA sequence: TGTGCCAGCAGCCCCCGGACAGGGCGGATCAATCAGCCCCAGCATTTT. The encoded protein is CASSPRTGRINQPQHF. The whole variable domain, remainder taken from reference TRBV7-2 and TRBJ1-5, is GAGVSQSPSNKVTEKGKDVELRCDPISGHTALYWYRQSLGQGLEFLIYFQGNSAPDKSGLPSDRFSAERTGGSVSTLTIQRTQQEDSAVYLCASSPRTGRINQPQHFGDGTRLSIL.

DNA for the CDR3: TGTGCCAGCAGCTTGAGACTAGCGGAGTACAATGAGCAGTTCTTC. As protein: CASSLRLAEYNEQFF. The chain recombines TRBV5-5 with TRBJ2-1; 9 bases fit TRBD2. V was clipped by 1 base and J by 4 bases; unmatched bases: 3. The CDR3 extends over 15 amino acids. Germline-derived CDR1 and CDR2 are SGHKS and YYEKEE (reference sequence).

This chain joins TRBV23-1 and TRBJ2-7; D possibly corresponds to TRBD1 (5 bases). TRBV23-1 is identified as an open reading frame with a role that is uncertain. This CDR3 spans 13 amino acids. Trimming took 2 bases from V and 13 from J, leaving 18 bases between them. The CDR3 spells CASSQLAGLCRYF. The CDR3 DNA follows: TGCGCCAGCAGTCAACTCGCAGGGTTGTGCCGATACTTC.

This clone was seen a few times. In DNA form, the CDR3 reads TGTGCCTGGCGAAAGACAGGGTTTGGAAACACCATATATTTT. It yields the protein CAWRKTGFGNTIYF. The chain combines TRBV30 with TRBJ1-3, with 7 bases fitting TRBD1. The length of the CDR3 is 14 residues. CDR1 and CDR2 (germline): GTSNPN, SVGIG (reference sequence). With 5 bases clipped from V and 3 bases from J, the junction kept 7 bases outside the gene matches.

The chain joins TRBV14 to TRBJ2-7; D perhaps matches TRBD2 (7 bases). There are 14 residues in the CDR3. The V end was cut by 4 bases, the J end by 0 bases, with 10 bases between. From germline, CDR1 is SGHDN and CDR2 FVKESK. CDR3 sequence (DNA): TGTGCCAGCAGCCTAGGGGGGGGCTCCTACGAGCAGTACGTC. This encodes CASSLGGGSYEQYV.

The chain employs TRBV6-1 and TRBJ2-1; 7 bases match TRBD1. Trimming cost V 2 bases and J 5 bases; bases outside gene matches: 9. Germline loops: CDR1 MNHNS, CDR2 SASEGT. This CDR3 has 16 amino acids. CDR3 bases: TGTGCCAGCAGTGAATATAAGGGGGCGCCGAACAATGAGCAGTTCTTC. Translation: CASSEYKGAPNNEQFF.

The chain couples TRBV28 to TRBJ1-1; TRBD1 matches 11 bases. The CDR3 sequence is 16 residues long. Germline V gene sequence: CDR1 MDHEN, CDR2 SYDVKM. The V segment lost 7 bases and the J segment 4 bases; nucleotides outside the gene matches: 11. The CDR3 is CASTSLRGQGVTEAFF. DNA of the CDR3: TGTGCCAGCACCTCCCTCCGGGGACAGGGGGTCACTGAAGCTTTCTTT.

The rearrangement joins TRBV9 to TRBJ2-2; possibly TRBD1 for D (6 bases). The CDR3 extends over 14 amino acids. The germline V gene has CDR1 SGDLS and CDR2 YYNGEE. Trimming removed 1 base from V and 5 bases from J, with 9 bases in between. The CDR3 bases are TGTGCCAGCAGCGTAAGGCAGGGGACCGGGGAGCTGTTTTTT. Translation gives CASSVRQGTGELFF.

The chain links TRBV2 to TRBJ1-6; a weak D match, TRBD1 (5 bases). Trimming cost V 8 bases and J 8 bases, with 10 bases left between them. CDR1 and CDR2 from the germline V gene are SNHLY and FYNNEI. The CDR3 loop spans 12 amino acids. The CDR3 region has the DNA TGTGCCAGCTTCAGGGCGGATTCACCCCTCCACTTT. This codes for CASFRADSPLHF.

The chain joins TRBV4-1 to TRBJ2-1, with a tentative D call TRBD2 (5 bases). This CDR3 contains 16 residues. The ends were cut back, 1 base at V and 7 bases at J, with 17 bases in the middle. In germline, CDR1 is MGHRA, CDR2 YSYEKL. CDR3 sequence: CASSQALGLPGNEQFF. Here the CDR3 DNA reads TGCGCCAGCAGCCAAGCTTTGGGTCTTCCGGGGAATGAGCAGTTCTTC.

The rearrangement joins TRBV6-6 to TRBJ2-7; D is unresolved. Germline loops: CDR1 MNHNY, CDR2 SVGAGI (reference sequence). The CDR3 loop spans 13 amino acids. V was cut by 2 bases and J by 4 bases, with 9 bases left in between. This CDR3 reads CASSYIGGYEQYV. The CDR3 DNA reads as TGTGCCAGCAGTTACATAGGCGGTTACGAGCAGTACGTC.